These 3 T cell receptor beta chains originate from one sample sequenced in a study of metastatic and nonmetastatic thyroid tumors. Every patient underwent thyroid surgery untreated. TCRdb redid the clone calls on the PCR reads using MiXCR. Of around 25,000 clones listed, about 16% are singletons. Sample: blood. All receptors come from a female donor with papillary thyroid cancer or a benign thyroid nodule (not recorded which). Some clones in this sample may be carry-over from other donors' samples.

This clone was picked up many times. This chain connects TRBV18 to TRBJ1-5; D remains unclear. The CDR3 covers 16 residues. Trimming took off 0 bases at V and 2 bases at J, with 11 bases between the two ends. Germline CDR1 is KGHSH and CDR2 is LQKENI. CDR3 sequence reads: CASSPPGVQGNQPQHF. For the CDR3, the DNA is TGTGCCAGCTCACCACCTGGGGTACAAGGCAATCAGCCCCAGCATTTT.

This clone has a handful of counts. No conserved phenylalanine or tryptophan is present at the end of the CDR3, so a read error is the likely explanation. Written as DNA, the CDR3 is TGTGCCAGCAGTTTAGGACACGGACAAGAGACCCAGTACTTA. Its translation: CASSLGHGQETQYL. V usage is TRBV28 and J usage is TRBJ2-5; D is perhaps TRBD1 (5 bases). The CDR3 totals 14 residues. Germline loops: CDR1 MDHEN, CDR2 SYDVKM. Trimming removed 2 bases from V and 2 bases from J, with 9 bases in between.

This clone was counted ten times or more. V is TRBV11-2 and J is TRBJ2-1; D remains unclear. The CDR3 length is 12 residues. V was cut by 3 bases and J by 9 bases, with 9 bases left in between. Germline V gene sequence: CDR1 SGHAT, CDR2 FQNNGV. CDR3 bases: TGTGCCAGCAGCTTGTCGGGCAGTGAGCAGTTCTTC. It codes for CASSLSGSEQFF.